The 20 T cell receptor beta chains listed next were all sequenced from one sample in a study of shared clonotypes between healthy human individuals. CD45RO negativity and positive selection for CCR7 defined naive CD8 cells, a population that excluded terminally differentiated effector memory CD45RA+ cells. Clones were sequenced by immunoSEQ multiplex PCR, and TCRdb holds only the in-frame ones, with some missing. The table records some 1,900,000 clones, approximately 94% of them present only once. Sequencing used naive CD8+ T cells sorted from blood. All receptors come from a man in his late teens or twenties in good health.

In DNA form, the CDR3 reads TGTGCCAGCAGCTTATATAGCGGGAACTACGAGCAGTACTTC. It codes for CASSLYSGNYEQYF. The gene calls are TRBV5-6 and TRBJ2-7, with 8 nucleotides matching TRBD2. CDR3 length: 14 amino acids. CDR1 is SGHDT, CDR2 YYEEEE, per germline. Losses at the gene ends were 2 bases for V and 3 bases for J; bases not matched to a gene: 4.

The CDR3 nucleotides are TGTGCCAGCAGCTTGGAACTTGAGCAGTTCTTC. Translated, it gives CASSLELEQFF. The chain combines TRBV5-6 with TRBJ2-1; D is unresolved. This CDR3 is built from 11 residues. Trimming removed 0 bases at V and 9 bases at J, with 4 bases between. In germline, CDR1 is SGHDT, CDR2 YYEEEE.

Details on this clone: The sample has other DNA sequences that encode this CDR3 too. The rearrangement joins TRBV5-6 to TRBJ2-7; the D is unclear. The V and J ends lost 0 bases and 3 bases respectively, with 10 bases between them. Germline V lookup: CDR1 SGHDT, CDR2 YYEEEE. CDR3 length: 14 residues. The CDR3 loop is CASSLGQVSYEQYF. The CDR3 nucleotides are TGTGCCAGCAGCTTGGGGCAGGTCAGCTACGAGCAGTACTTC.

As to this clone: This sample also contains other DNA sequences that code for the same CDR3. This chain joins TRBV7-9 and TRBJ2-2; D not resolved. This CDR3 spans 13 amino acids. The V and J ends lost 1 base and 4 bases respectively, with 4 bases between them. The germline V gene encodes CDR1 SEHNR and CDR2 FQNEAQ (reference sequence). The CDR3 DNA reads TGTGCCAGCAGCTTAGGCAGCACCGGGGAGCTGTTTTTT. This translates into CASSLGSTGELFF.

Comment on this clone: This sample also contains other DNA sequences that code for the same CDR3. CDR3 DNA: TGTGCCAGCAGTGAAGGAGGGAACTCCTACGAGCAGTACTTC. Protein sequence: CASSEGGNSYEQYF. The chain links TRBV2 to TRBJ2-7; D is possibly TRBD2 (5 bases). The CDR3 spans 14 residues. The germline V gene encodes CDR1 SNHLY and CDR2 FYNNEI. The V end lost 1 base, the J end lost 0 bases, and 7 bases lay between the germline ends.

The genes are TRBV29-1 and TRBJ2-2; D is uncertain. Germline-derived CDR1 and CDR2 are SQVTM and ANQGSEA. Trimming cost V 7 bases and J 6 bases, with 9 bases left between them. The CDR3 sequence is 11 residues long. CDR3 loop: CSAGWAGELFF. The CDR3 DNA follows: TGCAGCGCGGGCTGGGCCGGGGAGCTGTTTTTT.

This chain links TRBV30 with TRBJ2-7, with D maybe TRBD1 (6 bases). CDR3 length: 13 residues. Trimming left V 0 bases short and J 6 bases short, with 12 bases between. Germline values: CDR1 GTSNPN, CDR2 SVGIG (reference sequence). The CDR3 sequence: CAWSVIRGVEQYF. For the CDR3, the DNA is TGTGCCTGGAGTGTAATCAGGGGAGTCGAGCAGTACTTC.

J is TRBJ2-7 and V is TRBV4-1, with a possible D match to TRBD1 (6 bases). This CDR3 is built from 14 residues. Trimming left V 2 bases short and J 4 bases short, with 12 bases between. Per germline, CDR1 MGHRA and CDR2 YSYEKL. CDR3 nucleotide sequence: TGCGCCAGCAGCCAATTACAGGGTAAATACGAGCAGTACTTC. Its protein product is CASSQLQGKYEQYF.

The chain joins TRBV14 to TRBJ1-1; D is undetermined. The CDR3 covers 12 residues. V was clipped by 8 bases and J by 1 base, with 8 bases between them. Germline V CDR1 and CDR2: SGHDN, FVKESK. The CDR3 nucleotides read TGTGCCAGCGCCATGGGGAACACTGAAGCTTTCTTT. Translating gives CASAMGNTEAFF.

The CDR3 DNA is TGTGCCTGGACCGAGGGAGCGAGCTCCTATAATTCACCCCTCCACTTT. Encoded protein: CAWTEGASSYNSPLHF. The V gene is TRBV30, the J gene TRBJ1-6; no reliable D call. The germline CDR1 and CDR2 sequences are GTSNPN and SVGIG (reference sequence). CDR3 size: 16 residues. Trimming cost V 4 bases and J 0 bases, with 13 bases left between them.

The rearrangement uses TRBV10-3 and TRBJ2-7; TRBD1 agrees at 7 bases. V was clipped by 8 bases and J by 5 bases; unmatched bases: 6. This CDR3 has 12 amino acids. The germline V gene has CDR1 ENHRY and CDR2 SYGVKD. The CDR3 loop is CAIGDSRNEQYF. Written as DNA, the CDR3 is TGTGCCATCGGGGACAGTCGAAACGAGCAGTACTTC.

This sequence joins TRBV7-9 and TRBJ2-7; D unclear. The CDR3 runs to 11 residues. CDR1 SEHNR and CDR2 FQNEAQ come from the germline V gene (reference sequence). V lost 5 bases and J 5 bases, leaving 7 bases between the germline ends. CDR3: CASSADNEQYF. CDR3 in DNA: TGTGCCAGCAGCGCCGACAACGAGCAGTACTTC.

A word on this clone: Other DNA sequences within the sample encode an identical CDR3. V usage is TRBV27 and J usage is TRBJ2-7; the match to TRBD2 covers 7 bases. Germline V lookup: CDR1 MNHEY, CDR2 SMNVEV (reference sequence). This CDR3 region has 13 residues. V dropped 5 bases and J dropped 2; count of bases not matched to a gene: 3. CDR3 DNA: TGTGCCAGCAGTCTTCGGGGGGCCTACGAGCAGTACTTC. Amino acids: CASSLRGAYEQYF.

This chain joins TRBV9 and TRBJ1-1, with D possibly matching TRBD1 (6 bases). The CDR3 contains 15 residues. Between the trimmed V and J ends, which lost 4 bases and 4 bases, there was a span of 17 bases. In germline, CDR1 is SGDLS, CDR2 YYNGEE. As DNA, the CDR3 is TGTGCCAGCAGCCCCCCTCGGGGGCCGGGCACTGAAGCTTTCTTT. Protein sequence: CASSPPRGPGTEAFF.

V and J are TRBV7-2 and TRBJ2-1; the D gene is possibly TRBD2 (6 bases). V lost 0 bases and J 8 bases, leaving 11 bases between the germline ends. The germline V gene has CDR1 SGHTA and CDR2 FQGNSA. The CDR3 loop spans 14 amino acids. The DNA for the CDR3 is TGTGCCAGCAGCTTAGCCCGGGACTGGGATGAGCAGTTCTTC. It yields the protein CASSLARDWDEQFF.

This rearrangement joins TRBV13 to TRBJ1-1; maybe TRBD1 (5 bases). Trimming took 5 bases from V and 3 from J, leaving 16 bases between them. The CDR3 extends over 15 amino acids. Germline CDR1 reads PRHDT; CDR2 reads FYEKMQ (reference sequence). The CDR3 DNA reads TGTGCCAGCAGCGGGACGGCCAAAGGGGACACTGAAGCTTTCTTT. Protein sequence: CASSGTAKGDTEAFF. Drawing the rest from reference TRBV13 and TRBJ1-1, the complete variable domain is AAGVIQSPRHLIKEKRETATLKCYPIPRHDTVYWYQQGPGQDPQFLISFYEKMQSDKGSIPDRFSAQQFSDYHSELNMSSLELGDSALYFCASSGTAKGDTEAFFGQGTRLTVV.

On this clone itself: This specimen includes other DNA sequences encoding the same CDR3. The gene calls are TRBV7-9 and TRBJ1-5; 7 nucleotides line up with TRBD1. Unmatched junction bases numbered 1, after V lost 4 bases and J lost 7 bases. This CDR3 is 12 amino acids long. Looked up from germline, CDR1 is SEHNR and CDR2 is FQNEAQ (reference sequence). CDR3 bases: TGTGCCAGCAGCTCAGGGGGGCAGCCCCAGCATTTT. It codes for CASSSGGQPQHF. Together with reference TRBV7-9 and TRBJ1-5, the CDR3 gives the full variable domain: DTGVSQNPRHKITKRGQNVTFRCDPISEHNRLYWYRQTLGQGPEFLTYFQNEAQLEKSRLLSDRFSAERPKGSFSTLEIQRTEQGDSAMYLCASSSGGQPQHFGDGTRLSIL.

V is TRBV9 and J is TRBJ2-2; 8 bases fit TRBD1. Germline CDR1 SGDLS, CDR2 YYNGEE. V gave up 3 bases and J gave up 0 bases; unmatched junction bases: 4. CDR3 length: 16 amino acids. The DNA for the CDR3 is TGTGCCAGCAGCGCCAGGGGGCTCGCGAACACCGGGGAGCTGTTTTTT. Its translation is CASSARGLANTGELFF.

The V gene is TRBV6-5, the J gene TRBJ2-5, with a possible D match to TRBD2 (6 bases). Trimming left V 2 bases short and J 5 bases short, with 15 bases between. The CDR3 totals 15 residues. Per the germline V gene, CDR1 is MNHEY and CDR2 is SVGAGI. CDR3 nucleotides: TGTGCCAGCAGTTACGCAGCGGGTTCTGCGGAGACCCAGTACTTC. It is translated as CASSYAAGSAETQYF.

V is TRBV27 and J is TRBJ2-7; perhaps TRBD1 as D (6 bases). The CDR3 loop spans 13 amino acids. The V gene's germline CDR1 is MNHEY and CDR2 SMNVEV (reference sequence). The V gene lost 3 bases and the J gene lost 6 bases, with 12 bases spanning the gap. CDR3 amino acids: CASSFYWDTEQYF. The DNA of the CDR3 is TGTGCCAGCAGTTTCTATTGGGACACCGAGCAGTACTTC.